Shown below are 26 T cell receptor beta chains from a single sample sequenced in a study of cytomegalovirus exposure and HLA in healthy donors. The primer mix had 60 Vbeta and 13 Jbeta primers. The protocol was immunoSEQ multiplex PCR, while the TCRdb copy is restricted to in-frame clones and leaves out a portion. The sample contains 150,000 to 200,000 clones, about 90% of which appear only once. The sequencing sample was made of PBMCs. These receptors were obtained from a girl under two years old in good health and CMV-seronegative.

The chain uses TRBV7-2 and TRBJ2-3, with D tentatively TRBD2 (5 bases). This CDR3 is 14 amino acids long. CDR1 is SGHTA, CDR2 FQGNSA, per germline. The V end was cut by 0 bases, the J end by 1 base, with 5 bases between. The CDR3 bases are TGTGCCAGCAGCTTAGCTAGCGGCACAGATACGCAGTATTTT. Translation: CASSLASGTDTQYF.

This clone has a single count. This chain connects TRBV5-5 to TRBJ2-7; 7 nucleotides agree with TRBD2. V was pared by 1 base and J by 1 base, with 5 bases of the junction left unmatched. The germline V gene encodes CDR1 SGHKS and CDR2 YYEKEE (reference sequence). CDR3 length: 15 residues. The CDR3 bases are TGTGCCAGCAGCTTGCTTAGGGAGGGTTCCTACGAGCAGTACTTC. Protein sequence: CASSLLREGSYEQYF.

This clone has just a few counts. The CDR3 protein is CANQKDPDRNLTDTQYF. Written as DNA, the CDR3 is TGTGCGAATCAAAAGGACCCCGACAGAAATCTCACAGATACGCAGTATTTT. This rearrangement joins TRBV21-1 to TRBJ2-3; the D call in the table, TRBD1, was not verified against the DNA. TRBV21-1 is an annotated pseudogene. The length of the CDR3 is 17 residues.

The chain employs TRBV11-3 and TRBJ1-1, with 9 bases matching TRBD1. Germline V gene data show CDR1 as SGHNT and CDR2 as YENEEA. The junction had 0 bases not matched to a gene; V was cut back by 3 bases and J by 1 base. This CDR3 is built from 14 residues. In DNA, the CDR3 is TGTGCCAGCAGCTTGACAGGGGGGAACACTGAAGCTTTCTTT. Translating it yields CASSLTGGNTEAFF.

This chain joins TRBV5-4 and TRBJ1-2, with D perhaps TRBD1 (5 bases). Trimming cost V 4 bases and J 7 bases, with 8 bases left between them. The CDR3 covers 11 residues. In germline, CDR1 is SGHNT, CDR2 YYREEE (reference sequence). The CDR3 here is CASSRGSGYTF. The CDR3 DNA is TGTGCCAGCAGCCGGGGGTCTGGCTACACCTTC.

This clone showed up just a few times. CDR3 loop: CASSQGQKNNEQFF. CDR3 in DNA: TGCGCCAGCAGCCAGGGACAGAAAAACAATGAGCAGTTCTTC. This chain connects TRBV5-1 to TRBJ2-1; 7 bases agree with TRBD1. The trim removed 4 bases at V and 5 bases at J, leaving 6 bases unmatched. Germline values: CDR1 SGHRS, CDR2 YFSETQ. This CDR3 has 14 residues. Full variable domain (remainder filled in from reference TRBV5-1 and TRBJ2-1): KAGVTQTPRYLIKTRGQQVTLSCSPISGHRSVSWYQQTPGQGLQFLFEYFSETQRNKGNFPGRFSGRQFSNSRSEMNVSTLELGDSALYLCASSQGQKNNEQFFGPGTRLTVL.

The chain combines TRBV4-2 with TRBJ2-7; 7 bases fit TRBD2. V trimming: 1 base; J trimming: 0 bases; junction bases outside the gene matches: 6. The V gene's germline CDR1 is LGHNA and CDR2 YNFKEQ. The CDR3 sequence is 16 residues long. CDR3 region: CASSQGLADISYEQYF. The CDR3 DNA reads TGTGCCAGCAGCCAAGGGCTAGCGGATATCTCCTACGAGCAGTACTTC.

The chain carries TRBV30 and TRBJ1-1; D ambiguous. The CDR3 is 15 amino acids. With 1 base removed from V and 4 bases from J, the gap between germline ends came to 16 bases. Per germline, CDR1 GTSNPN and CDR2 SVGIG (reference sequence). CDR3 bases: TGTGCCTGGAGTGGAGCCGGGATCTTGGGCACTGAAGCTTTCTTT. Encoded protein: CAWSGAGILGTEAFF.

The chain couples TRBV5-6 to TRBJ2-2; possible D gene TRBD2, 5 bases. Germline CDR1 reads SGHDT; CDR2 reads YYEEEE. V was trimmed by 1 base and J by 1 base, leaving 11 bases between them. This CDR3 region has 16 residues. Here the CDR3 reads CASSLTPGLNTGELFF. The CDR3 nucleotides are TGTGCCAGCAGCTTGACTCCCGGACTGAACACCGGGGAGCTGTTTTTT.

The chain recombines TRBV19 with TRBJ2-5; TRBD2 matches 9 bases. In germline, CDR1 is LNHDA, CDR2 SQIVND (reference sequence). Unmatched junction bases numbered 5, after V lost 5 bases and J lost 1 base. This CDR3 is 15 amino acids long. CDR3 DNA sequence: TGTGCCAGTAGTTTGCGGGGGGGCACCCAAGAGACCCAGTACTTC. Its protein is CASSLRGGTQETQYF.

The chain couples TRBV11-2 to TRBJ1-6; no reliable D call. This CDR3 spans 14 amino acids. From germline, CDR1 is SGHAT and CDR2 FQNNGV. With 4 bases removed from V and 8 bases from J, the gap between germline ends came to 12 bases. The CDR3 bases are TGTGCCAGCAGCTGGGAGGGCGGGTATTCACCCCTCCACTTT. Amino acid sequence: CASSWEGGYSPLHF.

The V call is TRBV7-9, the J call TRBJ2-7, with TRBD2 identical over 13 bases. Unmatched junction bases numbered 4, after V lost 5 bases and J lost 3 bases. The CDR3 runs to 15 residues. Germline V gene lookup returns CDR1 SEHNR and CDR2 FQNEAQ (reference sequence). This CDR3 reads CASSTRLAGGYEQYF. As DNA, the CDR3 is TGTGCCAGCAGCACCCGACTAGCGGGAGGCTACGAGCAGTACTTC.

The rearrangement joins TRBV27 to TRBJ1-2; the D is unclear. Trimming took 9 bases from V and 8 from J, leaving 13 bases between them. Germline V lookup: CDR1 MNHEY, CDR2 SMNVEV (reference sequence). The CDR3 length is 11 residues. This chain's CDR3 is CASWSSRGYTF. The CDR3 DNA reads TGTGCCAGTTGGTCCTCGAGAGGCTACACCTTC.

The V gene is TRBV4-2, the J gene TRBJ2-7; 12 nucleotides line up with TRBD2. The CDR3 spans 17 residues. Trimming removed 3 bases from V and 0 bases from J; junction bases left unmatched: 6. The germline CDR1 and CDR2 sequences are LGHNA and YNFKEQ. CDR3 coding DNA: TGTGCCAGCAGCCACCGGGGGACTAGCGGGTTCTCCTACGAGCAGTACTTC. Its protein is CASSHRGTSGFSYEQYF.

This chain uses TRBV4-1 with TRBJ2-4; TRBD2 matches at 7 bases. Germline V gene sequence: CDR1 MGHRA, CDR2 YSYEKL. The junction had 6 bases not matched to a gene; V was cut back by 1 base and J by 0 bases. This CDR3 region has 17 residues. The CDR3 region has the DNA TGCGCCAGCAGCCAAGTCGGGGGGTCCCTAGCCAAAAACATTCAGTACTTC. This gives the protein CASSQVGGSLAKNIQYF.

The chain is built from TRBV15 and TRBJ1-5, with a weak D call TRBD1 (6 bases). Trimming removed 5 bases from V and 6 bases from J, with 17 bases in between. The CDR3 has 15 residues. Germline CDR1 is LNHNV and CDR2 is YYDKDF (reference sequence). The CDR3 region has the DNA TGTGCCACCAGCCCCCGAGTGGGGGCAAGTCAGCCCCAGCATTTT. This encodes CATSPRVGASQPQHF.

The chain carries TRBV18 and TRBJ2-3, with 10 bases matching TRBD1. Germline loops: CDR1 KGHSH, CDR2 LQKENI. The CDR3 sequence is 18 residues long. Losses at the gene ends were 1 base for V and 1 base for J; bases not matched to a gene: 8. Written as DNA, the CDR3 is TGTGCCAGCTCACCACTTGGGACAGGGGTTGGAGGCACAGATACGCAGTATTTT. Its translation: CASSPLGTGVGGTDTQYF.

The V gene is TRBV7-3, the J gene TRBJ1-2; 10 nucleotides align to TRBD1. The germline gives CDR1 SGHTA, CDR2 FQGTGA. J was trimmed by 8 bases and V by 5 bases; bases with no gene match: 5. The CDR3 totals 13 residues. CDR3 nucleotides: TGTGCCAGCAGCCCCGGACAGGGGGAAGGCTACACCTTC. Protein sequence: CASSPGQGEGYTF.

J is TRBJ2-2 and V is TRBV15; tentative D call: TRBD2 (6 bases). The CDR3 extends over 19 amino acids. CDR1 LNHNV and CDR2 YYDKDF come from the germline V gene (reference sequence). V lost 2 bases, J lost 7 bases, and 26 bases lay in between. CDR3 loop: CATSRIRGIGRGADGELFF. The CDR3 bases are TGTGCCACCAGCAGAATAAGGGGTATCGGGAGAGGGGCCGACGGGGAGCTGTTTTTT.

V is TRBV18 and J is TRBJ2-2; TRBD1 matches at 9 bases. Germline CDR1 is KGHSH and CDR2 is LQKENI. The CDR3 loop spans 17 amino acids. V gave up 6 bases and J gave up 6 bases; unmatched junction bases: 14. The CDR3 is CASSNIGQGLLAGELFF. The CDR3 nucleotides read TGTGCCAGCTCGAACATAGGACAGGGGTTACTCGCCGGGGAGCTGTTTTTT.

The chain employs TRBV10-3 and TRBJ1-2; D is ambiguous. Germline V CDR1 and CDR2: ENHRY, SYGVKD. This CDR3 is built from 11 residues. Trimming left V 9 bases short and J 5 bases short, with 10 bases between. The CDR3, as DNA: TGTGCCATATACAGTATTTATGGCTACACCTTC. Its protein product is CAIYSIYGYTF.

The V call is TRBV30, the J call TRBJ1-6, with 11 bases that match TRBD1. CDR1 and CDR2 (germline): GTSNPN, SVGIG (reference sequence). The length of the CDR3 is 19 residues. V shed 0 bases and J 4 bases; nucleotides not matched to a gene: 11. As DNA, the CDR3 is TGTGCCTGGAGTGTACCGGAGGACAGGGGGCTATTTTATAATTCACCCCTCCACTTT. Translating it yields CAWSVPEDRGLFYNSPLHF.

V gene TRBV2 combines with J gene TRBJ2-5; TRBD2 matches 11 bases. The CDR3 is 16 residues long. J was trimmed by 5 bases and V by 9 bases; bases with no gene match: 14. CDR1 is SNHLY, CDR2 FYNNEI, per germline. The CDR3 here is CASSVSSGGARETQYF. The CDR3 nucleotides read TGTGCCAGTTCTGTTAGTAGCGGGGGGGCCAGGGAGACCCAGTACTTC.

The chain is built from TRBV10-3 and TRBJ2-5; TRBD1 is a possible D gene (5 bases). Germline V gene lookup returns CDR1 ENHRY and CDR2 SYGVKD. There are 12 residues in the CDR3. Trimming stripped 4 bases from V and 2 bases from J, with 5 bases between. The CDR3 region has the DNA TGTGCCATCAGTGGACAGCAAGAGACCCAGTACTTC. It is translated as CAISGQQETQYF.

The rearrangement joins TRBV2 to TRBJ1-1; D not certain. The ends were cut back, 2 bases at V and 2 bases at J, with 9 bases in the middle. Germline CDR1 SNHLY, CDR2 FYNNEI. The CDR3 runs to 14 residues. CDR3 region: CASSEMGSNTEAFF. For the CDR3, the DNA is TGTGCCAGCAGTGAAATGGGCAGCAACACTGAAGCTTTCTTT. Supplemented by reference TRBV2 and TRBJ1-1, the full variable domain reads EPEVTQTPSHQVTQMGQEVILRCVPISNHLYFYWYRQILGQKVEFLVSFYNNEISEKSEIFDDQFSVERPDGSNFTLKIRSTKLEDSAMYFCASSEMGSNTEAFFGQGTRLTVV.

The CDR3 is CAWRRRADTQYF. CDR3 DNA: TGTGCCTGGAGAAGGAGGGCAGATACGCAGTATTTT. The chain carries TRBV30 and TRBJ2-3; the D gene is possibly TRBD2 (6 bases). Germline CDR1 is GTSNPN and CDR2 is SVGIG (reference sequence). CDR3 size: 12 residues. Deletions cut 3 bases from V and 4 bases from J, with 8 bases between. The full variable domain, completed using reference TRBV30 and TRBJ2-3, is SQTIHQWPATLVQPVGSPLSLECTVEGTSNPNLYWYRQAAGRGLQLLFYSVGIGQISSEVPQNLSASRPQDRQFILSSKKLLLSDSGFYLCAWRRRADTQYFGPGTRLTVL.